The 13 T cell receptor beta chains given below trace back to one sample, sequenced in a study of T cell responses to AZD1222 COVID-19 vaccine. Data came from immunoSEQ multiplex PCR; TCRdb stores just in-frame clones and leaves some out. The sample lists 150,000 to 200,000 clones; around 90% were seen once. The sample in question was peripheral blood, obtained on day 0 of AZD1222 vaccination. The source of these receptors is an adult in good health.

CDR3 nucleotide sequence: TGCAGCGCAAAAGGGGGGATGAACACTGAAGCTTTCTTT. Protein: CSAKGGMNTEAFF. The chain is built from TRBV29-1 and TRBJ1-1, with D possibly TRBD1 on 6 matching bases. This CDR3 comprises 13 residues. Germline assignment: CDR1 SQVTM and CDR2 ANQGSEA. Trimming took off 7 bases at V and 0 bases at J, with 12 bases between the two ends.

The CDR3 nucleotides are TGTGCCAGCAGGCTGAGGACTGAAGCTTTCTTT. Translating gives CASRLRTEAFF. The chain couples TRBV12-3 or TRBV12-4 to TRBJ1-1, with D uncertain. CDR3 length equals 11 residues. V was clipped by 6 bases and J by 5 bases, with 7 bases between them.

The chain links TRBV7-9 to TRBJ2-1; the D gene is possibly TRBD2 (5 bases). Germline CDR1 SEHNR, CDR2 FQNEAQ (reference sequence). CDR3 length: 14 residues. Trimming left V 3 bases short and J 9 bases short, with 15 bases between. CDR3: CASSLGGSWSEQFF. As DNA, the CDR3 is TGTGCCAGCAGCTTGGGCGGGTCCTGGAGTGAGCAGTTCTTC.

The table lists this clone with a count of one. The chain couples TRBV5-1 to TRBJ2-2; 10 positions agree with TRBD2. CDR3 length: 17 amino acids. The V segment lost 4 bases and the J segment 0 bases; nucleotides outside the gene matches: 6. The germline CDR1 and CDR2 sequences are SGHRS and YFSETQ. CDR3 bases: TGCGCCAGCAGCGGACCGGGACTAGCGTCGAACACCGGGGAGCTGTTTTTT. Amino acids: CASSGPGLASNTGELFF.

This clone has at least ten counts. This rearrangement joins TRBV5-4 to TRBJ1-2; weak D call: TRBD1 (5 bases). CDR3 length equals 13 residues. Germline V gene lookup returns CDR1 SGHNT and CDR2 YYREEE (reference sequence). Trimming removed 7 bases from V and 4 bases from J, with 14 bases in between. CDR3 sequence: CASWGGGGYGYTF. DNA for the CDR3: TGTGCCAGCTGGGGGGGTGGAGGCTATGGCTACACCTTC.

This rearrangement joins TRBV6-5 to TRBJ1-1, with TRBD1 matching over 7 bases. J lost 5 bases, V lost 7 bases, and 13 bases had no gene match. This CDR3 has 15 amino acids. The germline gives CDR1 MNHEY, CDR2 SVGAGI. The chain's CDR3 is CASTEDGGGWTEAFF. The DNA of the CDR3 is TGTGCCAGCACCGAAGACGGAGGGGGCTGGACTGAAGCTTTCTTT.

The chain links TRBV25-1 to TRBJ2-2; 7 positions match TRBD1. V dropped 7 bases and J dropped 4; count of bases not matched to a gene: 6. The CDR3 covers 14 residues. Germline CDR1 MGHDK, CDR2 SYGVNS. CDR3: CASNRGESTGELFF. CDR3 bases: TGTGCCAGCAACAGGGGCGAAAGCACCGGGGAGCTGTTTTTT.

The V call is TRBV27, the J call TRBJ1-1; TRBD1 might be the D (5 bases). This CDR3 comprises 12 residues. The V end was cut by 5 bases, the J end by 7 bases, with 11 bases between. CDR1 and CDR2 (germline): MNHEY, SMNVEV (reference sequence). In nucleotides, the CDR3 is TGTGCCAGCAGTCCAGGGACCCTTGAAGCTTTCTTT. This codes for CASSPGTLEAFF.

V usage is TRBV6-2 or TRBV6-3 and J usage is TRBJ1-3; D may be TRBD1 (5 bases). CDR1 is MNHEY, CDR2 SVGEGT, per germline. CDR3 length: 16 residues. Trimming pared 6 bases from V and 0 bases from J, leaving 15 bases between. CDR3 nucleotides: TGTGCCAGCAGCTCGGACAAGCTTCACTCTGGAAACACCATATATTTT. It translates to CASSSDKLHSGNTIYF.

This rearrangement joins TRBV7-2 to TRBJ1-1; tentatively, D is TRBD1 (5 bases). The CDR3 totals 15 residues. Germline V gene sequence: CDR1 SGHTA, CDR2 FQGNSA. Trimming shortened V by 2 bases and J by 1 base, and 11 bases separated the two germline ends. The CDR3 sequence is CASSLSGQGNTEAFF. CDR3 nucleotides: TGTGCCAGCAGCTTATCAGGGCAGGGGAACACTGAAGCTTTCTTT.

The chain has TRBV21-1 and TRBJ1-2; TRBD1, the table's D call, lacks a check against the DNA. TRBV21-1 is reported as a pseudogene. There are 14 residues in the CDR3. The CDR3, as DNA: TGTGCCAGCGCCGACAGGGGCAGATCCTATGGCTACACCTTC. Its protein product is CASADRGRSYGYTF.

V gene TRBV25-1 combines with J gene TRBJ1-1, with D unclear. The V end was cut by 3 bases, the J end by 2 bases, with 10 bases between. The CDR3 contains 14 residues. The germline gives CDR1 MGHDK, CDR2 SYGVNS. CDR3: CASSDYSPNTEAFF. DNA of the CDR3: TGTGCCAGCAGTGACTATAGTCCTAACACTGAAGCTTTCTTT.

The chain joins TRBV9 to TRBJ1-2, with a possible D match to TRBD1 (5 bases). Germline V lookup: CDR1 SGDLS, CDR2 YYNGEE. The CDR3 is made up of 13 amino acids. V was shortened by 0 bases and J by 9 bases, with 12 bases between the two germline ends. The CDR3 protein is CASSVGGVGSYTF. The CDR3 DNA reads TGTGCCAGCAGCGTAGGGGGCGTCGGTAGCTACACCTTC.